The 16 T cell receptor beta chains listed next were all sequenced from one sample in a study of blood T cells in healthy people across ages. Combining a sample-barcoded 5' primer with a J-beta primer mix, a second PCR ran for 7 to 11 cycles. Via MiXCR, TCRdb re-called the 5' RACE reads, giving one row per CDR3 protein. The sample comprises roughly 1.7 million distinct CDR3 sequences, about 31% of which are singletons, and about 11% rests with the top ten. Sequences were obtained from blood. The source is a woman in her twenties or thirties in good health.

CDR3 protein: CASSDQLLSTDTQYF. CDR3 in DNA: TGTGCCAGCAGTGACCAACTCCTTAGCACAGATACGCAGTATTTT. This chain connects TRBV2 to TRBJ2-3; D remains unclear. V lost 3 bases to trimming and J lost 0 bases, with 10 bases between them. Looked up from germline, CDR1 is SNHLY and CDR2 is FYNNEI. The CDR3 length is 15 residues.

This clonotype occurred a few times. The chain combines TRBV12-3 or TRBV12-4 with TRBJ2-7, with 7 bases identical to TRBD2. The V segment lost 6 bases and the J segment 2 bases; nucleotides outside the gene matches: 16. This CDR3 has 17 residues. CDR3 residues: CASSQAWGGRTTYEQYF. The CDR3, as DNA: TGTGCCAGCAGCCAAGCCTGGGGGGGACGGACAACCTACGAGCAGTACTTC.

This clonotype has only one observation. J is TRBJ2-5 and V is TRBV10-3; 10 bases align to TRBD2. The J call is doubtful: the DNA matches TRBJ2-7 better. Germline CDR1 and CDR2: ENHRY and SYGVKD. This CDR3 has 14 residues. CDR3 coding DNA: TGTGCCATCAGGGCTAGCGGGGGATCCTACGAGCAGTACTTC. Translated, it gives CAIRASGGSYEQYF.

This clonotype was detected a few times. V usage is TRBV10-3 and J usage is TRBJ1-1; D gene unclear. The germline CDR1 and CDR2 sequences are ENHRY and SYGVKD. The CDR3 contains 13 residues. V shed 8 bases and J shed 0 bases, with 10 bases lying between them. In DNA, the CDR3 is TGTGCCATCGGCTGGTCGGTGAACACTGAAGCTTTCTTT. Amino acid sequence: CAIGWSVNTEAFF.

This clonotype has just a few counts. The V and J genes are TRBV6-5 and TRBJ2-1; 9 bases fit TRBD2. CDR3 size: 18 residues. Trimming removed 3 bases from V and 7 bases from J; junction bases left unmatched: 16. From germline, CDR1 is MNHEY and CDR2 SVGAGI. The CDR3: CASSYTYRSGLADNEQFF. The DNA for the CDR3 is TGTGCCAGCAGTTATACCTACAGGTCGGGACTAGCCGATAATGAGCAGTTCTTC.

J is TRBJ1-2 and V is TRBV3-1; D call uncertain. V shed 4 bases and J shed 8 bases, with 17 bases lying between them. CDR3 size: 14 residues. Germline CDR1 reads LGHDT; CDR2 reads YNNKEL (reference sequence). The CDR3 nucleotides read TGTGCCAGCAGCCTGTCACGGGGAGGTTACGGCTACACCTTC. Protein sequence: CASSLSRGGYGYTF.

The rearrangement joins TRBV13 to TRBJ2-5; TRBD1 might be the D (5 bases). The V end was cut by 3 bases, the J end by 3 bases, with 11 bases between. The CDR3 sequence is 14 residues long. Per the germline V gene, CDR1 is PRHDT and CDR2 is FYEKMQ (reference sequence). The CDR3: CASSLGPGKETQYF. The CDR3 bases are TGTGCCAGCAGCTTGGGGCCAGGGAAAGAGACCCAGTACTTC.

This clonotype has at least ten counts. The chain employs TRBV29-1 and TRBJ2-7, with D uncertain. The CDR3 is made up of 14 amino acids. Deletions cut 7 bases from V and 0 bases from J, with 16 bases between. In germline, CDR1 is SQVTM, CDR2 ANQGSEA. The CDR3: CSAADGRNSYEQYF. CDR3 nucleotide sequence: TGCAGCGCCGCGGACGGAAGGAACTCCTACGAGCAGTACTTC.

The gene calls are TRBV6-6 and TRBJ2-1; D might be TRBD2 (6 bases). The ends were cut back, 5 bases at V and 6 bases at J, with 20 bases in the middle. This CDR3 contains 16 residues. Germline lookup yields CDR1 MNHNY and CDR2 SVGAGI (reference sequence). Written as DNA, the CDR3 is TGTGCCAGCAGTACCCGGGACTCCTTAAACTCCAATGAGCAGTTCTTC. Translating it yields CASSTRDSLNSNEQFF.

The rearrangement joins TRBV7-8 to TRBJ2-6; no clear D. Trimming took 5 bases from V and 1 from J, leaving 12 bases between them. This CDR3 has 16 amino acids. CDR1 SGHVS and CDR2 FQNEAQ come from the germline V gene. CDR3 in DNA: TGTGCCAGCAGCCGAGAAATCTTATCTGGGGCCAACGTCCTGACTTTC. This translates into CASSREILSGANVLTF.

The V and J genes are TRBV9 and TRBJ1-5, with a tentative D call TRBD1 (6 bases). CDR3 length: 17 residues. Trimming shortened V by 4 bases and J by 6 bases, and 23 bases separated the two germline ends. The germline CDR1 and CDR2 sequences are SGDLS and YYNGEE. The CDR3 DNA sequence: TGTGCCAGCAGCCCCGAGAGGCGGCAGGGGTCTCGTCAGCCCCAGCATTTT. As protein: CASSPERRQGSRQPQHF.

This clonotype was observed a handful of times. This chain connects TRBV12-3 or TRBV12-4 to TRBJ2-5, with TRBD1 matching over 11 bases. Unmatched junction bases numbered 13, after V lost 5 bases and J lost 11 bases. The CDR3 has 15 amino acids. In nucleotides, the CDR3 is TGTGCCAGCAGTCCCCGGACAGGGGGCGGGTCTGGTCAGTACTTC. It codes for CASSPRTGGGSGQYF.

In this sample, this clonotype turned up a few times. The chain links TRBV20-1 to TRBJ2-1; D is tentatively TRBD1 or TRBD2 (5 bases each). In germline, CDR1 is DFQATT, CDR2 SNEGSKA (reference sequence). Between the trimmed V and J ends, which lost 5 bases and 0 bases, there was a span of 14 bases. CDR3 size: 15 residues. The CDR3 protein is CSAPDPGSSYNEQFF. The CDR3 region has the DNA TGCAGTGCTCCGGACCCAGGGAGCTCCTACAATGAGCAGTTCTTC.

Only a few counts were recorded for this clonotype. The CDR3 DNA reads as TGCGCCAGCAGCTCCCCCGGGACTAGCGGGAGGGCGGGTTTAAATGAGCAGTTCTTC. Its translation is CASSSPGTSGRAGLNEQFF. The rearrangement links TRBV5-1 to TRBJ2-1, with TRBD2 matching 16 bases. V gave up 3 bases and J gave up 7 bases; unmatched junction bases: 13. Germline CDR1 and CDR2: SGHRS and YFSETQ. The CDR3 spans 19 residues. The full variable domain, with the rest looked up from reference TRBV5-1 and TRBJ2-1, is KAGVTQTPRYLIKTRGQQVTLSCSPISGHRSVSWYQQTPGQGLQFLFEYFSETQRNKGNFPGRFSGRQFSNSRSEMNVSTLELGDSALYLCASSSPGTSGRAGLNEQFFGPGTRLTVL.

This clonotype was counted a few times. This sequence joins TRBV7-9 and TRBJ1-1; D is uncertain. V was cut by 0 bases and J by 7 bases, with 12 bases left in between. This CDR3 region has 14 residues. The germline gives CDR1 SEHNR, CDR2 FQNEAQ (reference sequence). CDR3 in amino acids: CASSLAFSGNEAFF. DNA for the CDR3: TGTGCCAGCAGCTTAGCTTTTTCGGGGAATGAAGCTTTCTTT.

There are many counts of this clonotype. The V gene is TRBV12-3 or TRBV12-4, the J gene TRBJ2-5; weak D call: TRBD2 (7 bases). The ends were cut back, 6 bases at V and 5 bases at J, with 19 bases in the middle. There are 15 residues in the CDR3. The CDR3 sequence: CASSLRGGSGETQYF. The CDR3, as DNA: TGTGCCAGCAGCCTCAGGGGAGGGTCCGGTGAGACCCAGTACTTC.